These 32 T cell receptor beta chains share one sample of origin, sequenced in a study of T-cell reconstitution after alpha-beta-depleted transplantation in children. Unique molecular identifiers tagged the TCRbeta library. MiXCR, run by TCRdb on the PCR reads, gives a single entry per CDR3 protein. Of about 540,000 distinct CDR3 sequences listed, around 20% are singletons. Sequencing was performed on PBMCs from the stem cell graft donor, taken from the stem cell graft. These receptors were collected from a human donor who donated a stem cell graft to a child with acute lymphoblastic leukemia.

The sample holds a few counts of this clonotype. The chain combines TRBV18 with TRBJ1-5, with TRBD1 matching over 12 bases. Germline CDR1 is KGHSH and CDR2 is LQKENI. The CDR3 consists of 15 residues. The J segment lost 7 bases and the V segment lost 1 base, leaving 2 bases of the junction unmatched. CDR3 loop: CASSPQGQGAQPQHF. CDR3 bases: TGTGCCAGCTCACCACAGGGACAGGGGGCGCAGCCCCAGCATTTT.

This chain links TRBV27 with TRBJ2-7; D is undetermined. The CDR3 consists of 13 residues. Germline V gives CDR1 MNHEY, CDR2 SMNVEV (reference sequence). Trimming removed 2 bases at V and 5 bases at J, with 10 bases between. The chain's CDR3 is CASSLGVPNEQYF. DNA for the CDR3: TGTGCCAGCAGTTTAGGGGTTCCCAACGAGCAGTACTTC.

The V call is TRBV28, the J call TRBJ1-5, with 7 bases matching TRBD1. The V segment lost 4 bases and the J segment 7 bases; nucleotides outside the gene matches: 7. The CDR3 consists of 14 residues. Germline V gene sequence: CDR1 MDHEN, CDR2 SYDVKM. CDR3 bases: TGTGCCAGCAGTTACAGAGGGGGCCGGCAGCCCCAGCATTTT. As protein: CASSYRGGRQPQHF. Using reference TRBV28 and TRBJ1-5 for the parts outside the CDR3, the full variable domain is DVKVTQSSRYLVKRTGEKVFLECVQDMDHENMFWYRQDPGLGLRLIYFSYDVKMKEKGDIPEGYSVSREKKERFSLILESASTNQTSMYLCASSYRGGRQPQHFGDGTRLSIL.

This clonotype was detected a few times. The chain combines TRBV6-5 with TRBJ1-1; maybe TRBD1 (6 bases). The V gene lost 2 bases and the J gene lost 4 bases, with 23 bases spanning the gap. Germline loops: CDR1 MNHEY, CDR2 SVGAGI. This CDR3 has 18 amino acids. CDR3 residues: CASSYPKQGGVGLTEAFF. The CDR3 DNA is TGTGCCAGCAGTTACCCTAAACAGGGTGGGGTGGGTCTCACTGAAGCTTTCTTT.

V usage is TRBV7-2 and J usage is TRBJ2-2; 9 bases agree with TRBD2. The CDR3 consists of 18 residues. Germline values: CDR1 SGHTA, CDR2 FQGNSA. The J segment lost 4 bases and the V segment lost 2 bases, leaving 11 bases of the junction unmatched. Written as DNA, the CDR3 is TGTGCCAGCAGCTTACGCGTACTAGCGGGCCACTCCACCGGGGAGCTGTTTTTT. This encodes CASSLRVLAGHSTGELFF.

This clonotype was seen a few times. CDR3 amino acids: CSARRDSQWDEQYF. The CDR3 region has the DNA TGCAGTGCCCGCCGGGACTCTCAGTGGGACGAGCAGTACTTC. The chain joins TRBV20-1 to TRBJ2-7; D may be TRBD2 (6 bases). The CDR3 consists of 14 residues. V lost 6 bases and J 5 bases, leaving 20 bases between the germline ends. The V gene's germline CDR1 is DFQATT and CDR2 SNEGSKA (reference sequence).

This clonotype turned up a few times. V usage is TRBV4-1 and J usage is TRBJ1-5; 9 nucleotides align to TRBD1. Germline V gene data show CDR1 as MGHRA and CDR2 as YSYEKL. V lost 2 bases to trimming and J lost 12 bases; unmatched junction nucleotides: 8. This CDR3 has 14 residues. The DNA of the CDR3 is TGCGCCAGCAGCCAACCGGGACAGGGAGGACACCAGCATTTT. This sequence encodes CASSQPGQGGHQHF.

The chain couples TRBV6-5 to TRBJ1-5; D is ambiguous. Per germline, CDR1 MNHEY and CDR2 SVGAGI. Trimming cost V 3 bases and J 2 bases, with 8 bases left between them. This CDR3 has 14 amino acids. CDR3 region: CASSYLFGNQPQHF. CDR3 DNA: TGTGCCAGCAGTTATCTTTTCGGCAATCAGCCCCAGCATTTT.

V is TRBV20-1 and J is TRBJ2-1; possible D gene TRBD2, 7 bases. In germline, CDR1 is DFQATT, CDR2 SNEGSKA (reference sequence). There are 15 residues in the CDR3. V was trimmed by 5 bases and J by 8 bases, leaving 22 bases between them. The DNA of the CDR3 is TGCAGTGCTTCGAGAGGGGGGACTATCCCGGATGAGCAGTTCTTC. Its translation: CSASRGGTIPDEQFF.

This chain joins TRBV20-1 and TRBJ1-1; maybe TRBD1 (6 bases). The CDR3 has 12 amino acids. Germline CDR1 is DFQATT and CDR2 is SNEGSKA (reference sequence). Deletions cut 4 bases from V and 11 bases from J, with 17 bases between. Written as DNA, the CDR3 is TGCAGTGCTACAGGCCTGGACAGTTATGCTTTCTTT. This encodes CSATGLDSYAFF.

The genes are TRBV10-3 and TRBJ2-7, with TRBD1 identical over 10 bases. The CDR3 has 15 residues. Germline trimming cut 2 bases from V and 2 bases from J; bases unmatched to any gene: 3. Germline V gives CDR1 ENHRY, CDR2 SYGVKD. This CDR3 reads CAISEQGQGAYEQYF. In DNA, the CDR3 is TGTGCCATCAGTGAGCAAGGACAGGGGGCCTACGAGCAGTACTTC.

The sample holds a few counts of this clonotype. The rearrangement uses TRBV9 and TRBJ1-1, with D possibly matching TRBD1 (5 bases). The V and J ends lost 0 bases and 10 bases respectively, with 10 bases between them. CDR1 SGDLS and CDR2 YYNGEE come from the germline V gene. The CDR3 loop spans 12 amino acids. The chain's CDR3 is CASSVAGGRAFF. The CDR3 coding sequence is TGTGCCAGCAGCGTAGCTGGGGGGAGAGCTTTCTTT. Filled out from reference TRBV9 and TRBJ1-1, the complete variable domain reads DSGVTQTPKHLITATGQRVTLRCSPRSGDLSVYWYQQSLDQGLQFLIQYYNGEERAKGNILERFSAQQFPDLHSELNLSSLELGDSALYFCASSVAGGRAFFGQGTRLTVV.

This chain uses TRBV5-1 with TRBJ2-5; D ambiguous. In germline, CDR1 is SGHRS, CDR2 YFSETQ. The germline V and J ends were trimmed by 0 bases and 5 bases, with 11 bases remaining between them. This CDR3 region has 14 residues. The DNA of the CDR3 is TGCGCCAGCAGCTTGGTAGTTGAGCTGGAGACCCAGTACTTC. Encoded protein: CASSLVVELETQYF.

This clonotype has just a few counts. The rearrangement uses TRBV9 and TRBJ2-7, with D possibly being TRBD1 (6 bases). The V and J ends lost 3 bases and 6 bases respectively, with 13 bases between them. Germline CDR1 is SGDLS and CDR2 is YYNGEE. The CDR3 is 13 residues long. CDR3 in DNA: TGTGCCAGCAGCGCGCGAACAGGGATCGAGCAGTACTTC. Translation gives CASSARTGIEQYF.

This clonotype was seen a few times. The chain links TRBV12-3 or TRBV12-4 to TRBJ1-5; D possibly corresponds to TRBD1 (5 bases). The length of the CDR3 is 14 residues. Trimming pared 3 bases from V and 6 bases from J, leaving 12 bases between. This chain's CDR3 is CASSLGLGGQPQHF. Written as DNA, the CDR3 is TGTGCCAGCAGTTTGGGCCTGGGGGGTCAGCCCCAGCATTTT.

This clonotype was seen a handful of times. The DNA for the CDR3 is TGCGCCAGCAGCTTGGAGGACAGGAACTATGGCTACACCTTC. Its protein product is CASSLEDRNYGYTF. This rearrangement joins TRBV5-1 to TRBJ1-2, with 7 bases lining up with TRBD1. The CDR3 is 14 residues long. After removal of 0 bases from V and 2 bases from J, the junction contained 1 base not matched to a gene. CDR1 is SGHRS and CDR2 is YFSETQ in the germline V gene.

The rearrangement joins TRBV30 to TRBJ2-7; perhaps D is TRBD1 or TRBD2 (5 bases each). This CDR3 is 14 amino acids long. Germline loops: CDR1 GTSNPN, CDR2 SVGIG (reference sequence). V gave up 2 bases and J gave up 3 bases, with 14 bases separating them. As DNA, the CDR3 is TGTGCCTGGAGTAATGGGGCCGGGGACTACGAGCAGTACTTC. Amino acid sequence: CAWSNGAGDYEQYF.

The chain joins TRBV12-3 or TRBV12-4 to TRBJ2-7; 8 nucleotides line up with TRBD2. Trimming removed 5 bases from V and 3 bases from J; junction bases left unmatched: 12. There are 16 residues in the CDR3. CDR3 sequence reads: CASSPAGAGDLYEQYF. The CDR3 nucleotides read TGTGCCAGCAGTCCCGCTGGAGCGGGAGATCTCTACGAGCAGTACTTC.

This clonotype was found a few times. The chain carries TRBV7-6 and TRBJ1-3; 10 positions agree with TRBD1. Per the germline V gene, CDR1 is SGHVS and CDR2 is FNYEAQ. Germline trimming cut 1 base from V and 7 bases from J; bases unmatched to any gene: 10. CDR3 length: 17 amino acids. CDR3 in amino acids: CASSLGFPRDRGNTIYF. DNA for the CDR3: TGTGCCAGCAGCTTAGGTTTCCCCAGGGACAGGGGTAACACCATATATTTT. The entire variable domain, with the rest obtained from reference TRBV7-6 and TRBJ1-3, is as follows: GAGVSQSPRYKVTKRGQDVALRCDPISGHVSLYWYRQALGQGPEFLTYFNYEAQQDKSGLPNDRFSAERPEGSISTLTIQRTEQRDSAMYRCASSLGFPRDRGNTIYFGEGSWLTVV.

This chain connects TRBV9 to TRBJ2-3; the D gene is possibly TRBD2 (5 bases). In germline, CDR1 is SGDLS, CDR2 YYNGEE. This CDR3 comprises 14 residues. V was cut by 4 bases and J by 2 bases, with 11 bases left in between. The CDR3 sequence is CASSTSGNTDTQYF. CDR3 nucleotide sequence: TGTGCCAGCAGCACCTCGGGAAACACAGATACGCAGTATTTT.

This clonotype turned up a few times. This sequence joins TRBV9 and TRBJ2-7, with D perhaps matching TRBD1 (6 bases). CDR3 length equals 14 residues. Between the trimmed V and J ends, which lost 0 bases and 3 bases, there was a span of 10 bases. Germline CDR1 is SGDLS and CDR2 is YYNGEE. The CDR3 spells CASSVATGRYEQYF. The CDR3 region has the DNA TGTGCCAGCAGCGTAGCTACAGGGCGCTACGAGCAGTACTTC.

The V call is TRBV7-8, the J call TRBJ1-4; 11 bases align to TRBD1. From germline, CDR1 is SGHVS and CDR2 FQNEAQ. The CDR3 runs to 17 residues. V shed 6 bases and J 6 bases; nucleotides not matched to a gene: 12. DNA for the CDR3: TGTGCCAGCAGGAGAAGGACAGGGGGCCGCCAGGATGAAAAACTGTTTTTT. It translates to CASRRRTGGRQDEKLFF.

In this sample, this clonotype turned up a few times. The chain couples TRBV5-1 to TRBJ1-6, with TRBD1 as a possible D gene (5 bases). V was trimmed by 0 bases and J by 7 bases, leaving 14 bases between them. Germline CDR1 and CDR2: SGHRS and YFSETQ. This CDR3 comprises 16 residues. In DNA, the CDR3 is TGCGCCAGCAGCTTGGGGTCCGGGGGAGAAAATTCACCCCTCCACTTT. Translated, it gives CASSLGSGGENSPLHF.

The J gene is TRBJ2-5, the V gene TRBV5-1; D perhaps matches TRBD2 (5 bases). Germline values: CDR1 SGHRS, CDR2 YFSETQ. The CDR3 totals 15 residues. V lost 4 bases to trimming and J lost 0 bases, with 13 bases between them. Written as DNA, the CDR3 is TGCGCCAGCAGCCCTGGGGAGATACACCAAGAGACCCAGTACTTC. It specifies CASSPGEIHQETQYF.

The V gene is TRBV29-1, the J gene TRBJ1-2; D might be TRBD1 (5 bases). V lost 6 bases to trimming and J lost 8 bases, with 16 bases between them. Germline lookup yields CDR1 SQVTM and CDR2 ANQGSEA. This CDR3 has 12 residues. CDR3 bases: TGCAGCGTGGGTGACAGAATCAACGGCTACACCTTC. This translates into CSVGDRINGYTF.

CDR3 nucleotides: TGTGCCAGCAGTGAAGCGACAGGGCCAAGTTCTTATAGCAATCAGCCCCAGCATTTT. Its translation is CASSEATGPSSYSNQPQHF. This rearrangement joins TRBV2 to TRBJ1-5, with 7 positions matching TRBD1. Trimming cost V 0 bases and J 0 bases; bases outside gene matches: 11. Germline V lookup: CDR1 SNHLY, CDR2 FYNNEI. The CDR3 is 19 amino acids.

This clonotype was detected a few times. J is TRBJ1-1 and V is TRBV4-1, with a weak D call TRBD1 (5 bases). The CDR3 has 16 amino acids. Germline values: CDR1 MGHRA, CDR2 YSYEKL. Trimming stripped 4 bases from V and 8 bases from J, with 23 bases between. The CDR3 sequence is CASSLGPPSSFPEAFF. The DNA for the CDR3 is TGCGCCAGCAGCCTGGGGCCTCCGAGTTCTTTTCCGGAAGCTTTCTTT.

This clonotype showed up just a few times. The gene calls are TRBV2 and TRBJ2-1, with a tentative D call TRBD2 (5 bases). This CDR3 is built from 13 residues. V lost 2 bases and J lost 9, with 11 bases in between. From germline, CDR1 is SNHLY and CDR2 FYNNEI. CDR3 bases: TGTGCCAGCAGTGAACGGGGTCGGACTGAGCAGTTCTTC. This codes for CASSERGRTEQFF.

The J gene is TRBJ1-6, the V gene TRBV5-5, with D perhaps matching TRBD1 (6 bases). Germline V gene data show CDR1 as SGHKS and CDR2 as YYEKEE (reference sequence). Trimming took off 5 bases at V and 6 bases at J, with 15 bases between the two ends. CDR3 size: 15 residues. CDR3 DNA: TGTGCCAGCAGAAGCGGGGGGGGCCTTAATTCACCCCTCCACTTT. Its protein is CASRSGGGLNSPLHF. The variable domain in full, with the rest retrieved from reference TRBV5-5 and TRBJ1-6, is DAGVTQSPTHLIKTRGQQVTLRCSPISGHKSVSWYQQVLGQGPQFIFQYYEKEERGRGNFPDRFSARQFPNYSSELNVNALLLGDSALYLCASRSGGGLNSPLHFGNGTRLTVT.

In nucleotides, the CDR3 is TGCAGTGCTAGAGCCGCCCGACTGGGATCTAGCAATCAGCCCCAGCATTTT. It encodes CSARAARLGSSNQPQHF. The rearrangement links TRBV20-1 to TRBJ1-5; D not resolved. The germline V and J ends were trimmed by 1 base and 0 bases, with 16 bases remaining between them. CDR1 is DFQATT and CDR2 is SNEGSKA in the germline V gene (reference sequence). The CDR3 loop spans 17 amino acids.

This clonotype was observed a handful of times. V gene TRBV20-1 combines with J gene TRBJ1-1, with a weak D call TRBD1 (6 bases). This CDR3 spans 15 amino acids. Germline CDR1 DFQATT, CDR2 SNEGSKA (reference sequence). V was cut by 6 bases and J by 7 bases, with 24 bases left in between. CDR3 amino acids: CSAAEGGLLDNEAFF. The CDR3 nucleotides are TGCAGTGCCGCAGAGGGGGGCCTTTTGGATAATGAAGCTTTCTTT.

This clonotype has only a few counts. CDR3 region: CASSLVFPESYEQYF. For the CDR3, the DNA is TGTGCCAGCAGCTTAGTGTTTCCGGAATCCTACGAGCAGTACTTC. The chain couples TRBV7-9 to TRBJ2-7; D remains unclear. The germline V and J ends were trimmed by 1 base and 1 base, with 11 bases remaining between them. The CDR3 contains 15 residues. Germline V gives CDR1 SEHNR, CDR2 FQNEAQ (reference sequence).